These 4 T cell receptor beta chains share one sample of origin, sequenced in a study of blood T cell repertoires in COVID-19. The repertoire was sequenced with immunoSEQ multiplex PCR; TCRdb's copy has only in-frame clones and lacks some. Of around 260,000 clones in the sample, roughly 84% were seen once. Specimen: peripheral blood. The receptors here all came from a man aged 55 to 69 with acute or convalescent COVID-19.

This chain connects TRBV11-2 to TRBJ2-7; no clear D. V gave up 0 bases and J gave up 7 bases, with 13 bases separating them. Germline-derived CDR1 and CDR2 are SGHAT and FQNNGV. The CDR3 is 14 amino acids. CDR3 sequence (DNA): TGTGCCAGCAGCTTAGATGGCTTCAGGTCTGAGCAGTACTTC. This sequence encodes CASSLDGFRSEQYF.

The rearrangement uses TRBV10-1 and TRBJ2-1, with D perhaps matching TRBD2 (6 bases). From germline, CDR1 is WNHNN and CDR2 SYGVQD (reference sequence). V lost 3 bases and J 4 bases, leaving 16 bases between the germline ends. The CDR3 consists of 16 residues. Here the CDR3 reads CASSEMGGKLYNEQFF. Here the CDR3 DNA reads TGCGCCAGCAGTGAAATGGGGGGTAAACTATACAATGAGCAGTTCTTC.

This chain joins TRBV5-6 and TRBJ2-7; no reliable D call. The CDR3 is made up of 11 amino acids. Germline V CDR1 and CDR2: SGHDT, YYEEEE. Deletions cut 0 bases from V and 6 bases from J, with 4 bases between. Here the CDR3 DNA reads TGTGCCAGCAGCTTGGCCCTCGAGCAGTACTTC. Its protein is CASSLALEQYF. Full variable domain (outside the CDR3, taken from reference TRBV5-6 and TRBJ2-7): DAGVTQSPTHLIKTRGQQVTLRCSPKSGHDTVSWYQQALGQGPQFIFQYYEEEERQRGNFPDRFSGHQFPNYSSELNVNALLLGDSALYLCASSLALEQYFGPGTRLTVT.

J is TRBJ2-7 and V is TRBV6-1; D is unclear. The CDR3 consists of 13 residues. V was cut by 7 bases and J by 3 bases, with 13 bases left in between. Germline V gene sequence: CDR1 MNHNS, CDR2 SASEGT. For the CDR3, the DNA is TGTGCCAGCACCAAGATCGGCGGCTACGAGCAGTACTTC. It is translated as CASTKIGGYEQYF.